This T cell receptor beta chain was recovered during a study of neurological immune-mediated disorders (dated 2019 in TCRdb). Context from the whole study: Among the approximately 34 multiple sclerosis patients, relapsing-remitting MS accounted for about 31 and secondary progressive MS accounted for 3. Using UMI-based sequencing, the study compared peripheral blood TCR-beta repertoires from patients with HTLV-I-associated myelopathy (HAM/TSP), patients with multiple sclerosis, and healthy controls. The 106 TCR-beta libraries included longitudinal samples, technical triplicates and paired sorted CD4+ and CD8+ T-cell subsets alongside PBMC samples. Of the approximately 70 subjects in the cohort, about 14 were HAM/TSP patients, about 35 were multiple sclerosis patients, and about 20 were healthy controls. Study-wide findings and limitations: Repertoires from 18 of 34 MS patients were grouped by phylogenetic analysis into a cluster of related CDR3 sequences, suggesting a possible repertoire-level signature. Across subjects, expanded clones never shared an identical CDR3 amino acid sequence, which suggests that the TCR-beta repertoires in every group were private. No association of the MS cluster with clinical or MRI features was observed, and the need for larger cohorts was stated by the authors. TCR clonal expansion was highest in HAM/TSP patients and lowest in MS patients, with MS patients falling below even healthy controls.

For the unsorted PBMC libraries, 2 million PBMCs were stored in RNAlater at -80 degrees C until RNA extraction and were used to generate the libraries. The multiple sclerosis patients were enrolled in a US clinical protocol that evaluated disease progression with magnetic resonance imaging. Peripheral blood underwent Ficoll-Hypaque density gradient centrifugation to isolate PBMCs, which were then cryopreserved in liquid nitrogen. To synthesize cDNA, template-switch 5'RACE was performed with a primer carrying a 10-nucleotide random unique molecular identifier so that each TCR transcript was tagged. Every sequencing run yielded over 170 million TCR-beta sequences covering 15-18 subjects. The RNeasy kit was used for extraction of total RNA. Using the KAPA Real-time Library Amplification kit, TCR-beta VDJ regions were amplified with primers for the TCR constant region and the 5'RACE anchor. A first PCR added sample indexes and Illumina adaptors, and a second PCR then raised library yield. After purification with Ampure beads, the TCR product of roughly 650 bp was size-selected on a 2% E-gel SizeSelection system. Before pooling, libraries had their quality checked on a Bioanalyzer, their concentration measured with Qubit, and their quantity determined with the Kapa Library Quantification kit. Paired-end 2 x 150 bp sequencing of the libraries was performed on an Illumina HiSeq 2500. To increase sequence diversity, roughly 24-30% phiX was spiked into each library pool. As for the original processing: Quality-filtered reads were processed with the UMI-based MiGEC pipeline, which removed over 85% of raw TCR sequences during error correction. IMGT germline references were used for alignment of VDJ genes, and clonotypes were defined by a unique CDR3 amino acid sequence together with V-J genes. Clonal expansion, Shannon diversity, and CDR3 relatedness (CalcPairwiseDistances, ClusterSamples) were evaluated with VDJtools, and phylogenetic trees were built with CLCbio workbench. Clones with at least 8 unique UMIs were defined as expanded, with this threshold being based on coefficient-of-variation modelling across technical triplicates. TCRdb ran its own pipeline on the public reads, namely fastp trimming at Q25 and MiXCR clone calling, and kept in-frame beta chains. Identical CDR3 protein sequences are pooled into one entry, listed with their most common genes and DNA. In this record, the V and J calls reflect TCRdb's handling and not the investigators' own analysis. Counted in this sample were over 60,000 distinct CDR3 sequences; around 5% of them appeared once. Roughly 2% of the sample rests with the top ten.

This clonotype was seen many times. The specificity of this receptor is unknown. Per-nucleotide qualities are absent, and no much larger clonotype sits a single base away. The germline V gene (reference sequence) supplies CDR1 DFQATT and CDR2 SNEGSKA. The CDR3 sequence holds 14 residues, the cysteine and phenylalanine included. The sequence is cut down to CDR3 DNA, 42 bases in frame from base 1. At the junction V is shortened by 4 bases and J by 0 bases; bases outside the gene matches: 2. The chain links TRBV20-1 with TRBJ2-1; 8 of the junction bases match TRBD2. Sequenced input: PBMCs. The sequence was obtained from a woman in her seventies with multiple sclerosis. The CDR3 region reads CSAISGSSYNEQFF. The DNA sequence reads TGCAGTGCTATAAGCGGGAGCTCCTACAATGAGCAGTTCTTC.